This T cell receptor (beta chain) was documented in a study of vaccination and CD4 T cells after COVID-19. With 2 bases removed from V and 10 bases from J, the gap between germline ends came to 18 bases. This CDR3 is built from 15 residues. Germline V gene data show CDR1 as SGHTA and CDR2 as FQGTGA. Note on this clonotype: No antigen is known for it.

CD4+ T cells that had been cultured provided DNA sequenced with the Oncomine TCR Beta short-read assay. TCRdb analysed the PCR reads with MiXCR anew, one entry per CDR3 protein. The sample yields some 15,000 distinct CDR3 sequences, 53% seen once. The sample's treatment: approximately 11-day PBMC culture with coronavirus spike peptide pools or control peptides (ViraFEST assay). Sample: CD4+ T cells from blood, cultured in vitro. This receptor was identified in a human donor who had recovered from COVID-19. The genes are TRBV7-3 and TRBJ2-1; possibly TRBD1 for D (6 bases). The CDR3 is CASSLGVTGHREQFF. The CDR3 coding sequence is TGTGCCAGCAGCTTAGGGGTAACAGGGCATCGCGAGCAGTTCTTC.